This T cell receptor beta chain was identified during a study of regulatory T cells in long-lasting Graves disease. The study, taken as a whole, reports: Persistent patients had a count of shared public clonotypes (around 2,700) that exceeded that of new patients (around 1,000). Having few samples may have compromised the accuracy.

V was cut by 6 bases and J by 8 bases, with 16 bases left in between. The CDR3 runs to 13 residues. Building the TCR beta libraries relied on iRepertoire HTBI primers, and CDR3 regions underwent Arm-PCR. TCRdb re-derived calls from the multiplex PCR reads in MiXCR, one entry per CDR3 protein. Of under 250,000 distinct CDR3 sequences in the sample, roughly 20% were seen once. Time point described: newly diagnosed GD, antithyroid drugs for less than 3 months. The TCR library was made from RNA extracted from PBMCs. In this sample, this clonotype turned up many times. The antigen remains unidentified. These data also featured in a second study, about T cells in Graves' hyperthyroidism and ophthalmopathy.

Sequencing used peripheral blood mononuclear cells (PBMCs), obtained at new diagnosis, from a patient treated with antithyroid drugs. The chain recombines TRBV12-3 or TRBV12-4 with TRBJ1-2; tentatively, D is TRBD1 (6 bases). The origin of this receptor is a woman aged 30 to 39 with Graves disease. CDR3 sequence: CASSRDRRGGYTF. In DNA form, the CDR3 reads TGTGCCAGCAGCAGAGACAGGAGAGGCGGCTACACCTTC.